A selection of T cell receptor beta chains follows, all from one sample in a study of shared clonotypes between healthy human individuals. Libraries were prepared by immunoSEQ multiplex PCR; TCRdb keeps only in-frame clonotypes and omits some of them. The data hold a few hundred thousand clones, with about 74% observed a single time. Sequencing was carried out using memory CD4+ T cells sorted from blood. The receptors originated from a man aged 25-45 years in good health. CDR3s include the opening cysteine and the closing phenylalanine or tryptophan. The order of the fields is D gene, J gene, clone size, V gene, CDR3 DNA, CDR3 protein. The D gene is left open where the match is weak. Clone size, where shown, is once, few, many, or a class for clones that have expanded.

TRBD1	TRBJ2-7	few	TRBV2	TGTGCCAGCAACCCGACAGGGGGCTCGAGTGCGCAGTACTTC	CASNPTGGSSAQYF
TRBD1	TRBJ1-1	NA	TRBV4-1	TGCGCCAGCAGCCAGAGGACAGGGAAAAATGAAGCTTTCTTT	CASSQRTGKNEAFF
NA	TRBJ1-4	NA	TRBV19	TGTGCCAGTAGTATCCGGACTTTAACTAATGAAAAACTGTTTTTT	CASSIRTLTNEKLFF
NA	TRBJ1-5	NA	TRBV6-1	TGTGCCAGCAGTGAAATAGATCAGCCCCAGCATTTT	CASSEIDQPQHF
TRBD2	TRBJ2-1	NA	TRBV19	TGTGCCAGTACCTCGACTAGCGGGAGTATTAATGAGCAGTTCTTC	CASTSTSGSINEQFF
TRBD1	TRBJ2-7	NA	TRBV5-8	TGTGCCAGCAGCTTGGGCGACAGGGGGACCTACGAGCAGTACTTC	CASSLGDRGTYEQYF
NA	TRBJ2-1	NA	TRBV2	TGTGCCAGCAGTGAAGCAGGGTACAACAATGAGCAGTTCTTC	CASSEAGYNNEQFF
TRBD1	TRBJ1-2	NA	TRBV7-9	TGTGCCAGCAGCCCACCGGGACAGGGGGCGTCTGGCTACACCTTC	CASSPPGQGASGYTF
TRBD2	TRBJ2-1	many	TRBV5-6	TGTGCCAGCAGCGGACTAGCGGGAATAATTAATGAGCAGTTCTTC	CASSGLAGIINEQFF
NA	TRBJ2-3	NA	TRBV19	TGTGCCAGTAGTATCTCCCTTGGCGGGAACACAGATACGCAGTATTTT	CASSISLGGNTDTQYF
NA	TRBJ1-3	NA	TRBV5-4	TGTGCCAGCAGCTTGGCTGGCGCAGGGGCTGGAAACACCATATATTTT	CASSLAGAGAGNTIYF
NA	TRBJ2-5	NA	TRBV11-1	TGTGCCAGCAGCTTAGGCAGGAAAGAGACCCAGTACTTC	CASSLGRKETQYF
NA	TRBJ1-2	NA	TRBV28	TGTGCCAGCAGTTTCGGAGGGACCACCTCCTATGGCTACACCTTC	CASSFGGTTSYGYTF
NA	TRBJ2-7	many	TRBV2	TGTGCCAGCAACCCTAGGACCTCCTACGAGCAGTACTTC	CASNPRTSYEQYF
NA	TRBJ1-1	NA	TRBV2	TGTGCCAGCACTCCCCCGGGCAGTTCGAACACTGAAGCTTTCTTT	CASTPPGSSNTEAFF
TRBD1	TRBJ2-7	NA	TRBV6-1	TGTGCCAGCAGCGGGGACAGGGCAAGTTACGAGCAGTACTTC	CASSGDRASYEQYF
NA	TRBJ2-3	NA	TRBV20-1	TGCAGTGCAGGTCTAGGGGATACGCAGTATTTT	CSAGLGDTQYF
TRBD2	TRBJ2-3	NA	TRBV9	TGTGCCAGCAGCATGGCGGGAGTGGGAGATACGCAGTATTTT	CASSMAGVGDTQYF
NA	TRBJ1-5	NA	TRBV6-1	TGTGCCAGCAGTGAGTCGTCTGCTCAGCCCCAGCATTTT	CASSESSAQPQHF
NA	TRBJ1-4	NA	TRBV5-1	TGCGCCAGCAGCTGGCTCGGGGGTGGCACTAATGAAAAACTGTTTTTT	CASSWLGGGTNEKLFF
NA	TRBJ1-2	NA	TRBV4-1	TGCGCCAGCAGCCAAGATGGTCCGATAATCCGCAGGGTCGATGGCTACACCTTC	CASSQDGPIIRRVDGYTF
TRBD1	TRBJ1-1	NA	TRBV2	TGTGCCAGCAGAAACAGGGGGACAGGGGTTATGAACACTGAAGCTTTCTTT	CASRNRGTGVMNTEAFF
TRBD2	TRBJ2-6	NA	TRBV25-1	TGTGCCAGCAGACTTAGCGGGATAATTTCACCTGGGGCCAACGTCCTGACTTTC	CASRLSGIISPGANVLTF
NA	TRBJ2-7	many	TRBV2	TGTGCCAGCAGCGGTCGGTACGAGCAGTACTTC	CASSGRYEQYF
NA	TRBJ1-2	NA	TRBV11-2	TGTGCCAGCAGCTTAGGCGCCAGCCGAAAGGGTGGCTACACCTTC	CASSLGASRKGGYTF
NA	TRBJ1-1	NA	TRBV5-1	TGCGCCAGCAGCGCACAGGGAGGGGGGAACACTGAAGCTTTCTTT	CASSAQGGGNTEAFF
TRBD2	TRBJ2-1	NA	TRBV27	TGTGCCAGCAGTTTATTATCTCGGCTAGCGGGAGCCAATGAGCAGTTCTTC	CASSLLSRLAGANEQFF
NA	TRBJ1-5	NA	TRBV27	TGTGCCAGCAGTGGTTTAGATGGAGGGAACCATCAGCCCCAGCATTTT	CASSGLDGGNHQPQHF